The 28 T cell receptor beta chains reported below all come from one sample, sequenced in a study of cytomegalovirus exposure and HLA in healthy donors. This PCR relied on a set of 60 Vbeta primers and 13 Jbeta primers. Some clones are missing from TCRdb's copy, which holds only in-frame ones; the method was immunoSEQ multiplex PCR. The sample consists of 150,000 to 200,000 clones, roughly 80% of them appearing once. Sequenced: PBMCs. The source of these receptors is a woman between 40 and 50 years old in good health and CMV-seronegative.

The chain recombines TRBV9 with TRBJ2-5; D gene uncertain. Germline CDR1 and CDR2: SGDLS and YYNGEE. V was cut by 2 bases and J by 0 bases, with 5 bases left in between. The length of the CDR3 is 13 residues. The CDR3 here is CASSVSHQETQYF. The CDR3, as DNA: TGTGCCAGCAGCGTCAGTCACCAAGAGACCCAGTACTTC.

CDR3 bases: TGTGCCAGCAGCATATCTGGACTAGCGGGGTACAATGAGCAGTTCTTC. This gives the protein CASSISGLAGYNEQFF. The rearrangement uses TRBV9 and TRBJ2-1, with 12 bases matching TRBD2. Germline CDR1 and CDR2: SGDLS and YYNGEE. The CDR3 is 16 residues long. J was trimmed by 4 bases and V by 4 bases; bases with no gene match: 6.

The genes are TRBV28 and TRBJ2-7; 7 bases map to TRBD2. Trimming cost V 6 bases and J 5 bases; bases outside gene matches: 10. The CDR3 sequence is 14 residues long. CDR1 is MDHEN and CDR2 is SYDVKM in the germline V gene. In DNA form, the CDR3 reads TGTGCCAGCAGCCTACGGGGGGAAGAGGACGAGCAGTACTTC. Encoded protein: CASSLRGEEDEQYF.

The chain joins TRBV19 to TRBJ1-6; TRBD1 aligns across 10 bases. Germline lookup yields CDR1 LNHDA and CDR2 SQIVND (reference sequence). The CDR3 length is 14 residues. Unmatched junction bases numbered 10, after V lost 10 bases and J lost 10 bases. CDR3 protein: CATKVTGGLSPLHF. The CDR3 DNA reads as TGTGCCACCAAAGTGACAGGGGGCTTATCACCCCTCCACTTT.

This chain connects TRBV7-9 to TRBJ2-6; 8 bases agree with TRBD1. The germline V gene encodes CDR1 SEHNR and CDR2 FQNEAQ (reference sequence). Germline trimming cut 4 bases from V and 2 bases from J; bases unmatched to any gene: 1. The CDR3 is made up of 15 amino acids. Written as DNA, the CDR3 is TGTGCCAGCAGCTCGGACAGGGCTGGGGCCAACGTCCTGACTTTC. The encoded protein is CASSSDRAGANVLTF.

The genes are TRBV10-3 and TRBJ2-7; 9 positions match TRBD1. This CDR3 is built from 15 residues. Germline CDR1 ENHRY, CDR2 SYGVKD. With V trimmed by 0 bases and J by 2 bases, 2 bases remained unmatched. The CDR3 DNA follows: TGTGCCATCAGTGAGTCGGGACAGGGAACCTACGAGCAGTACTTC. Amino acid sequence: CAISESGQGTYEQYF.

This chain connects TRBV7-2 to TRBJ2-7, with TRBD1 matching over 8 bases. Germline V gene data show CDR1 as SGHTA and CDR2 as FQGNSA. The CDR3 has 13 amino acids. The junction had 3 bases not matched to a gene; V was cut back by 5 bases and J by 3 bases. The CDR3 sequence: CASSPGTGYEQYF. The CDR3 DNA reads as TGTGCCAGCAGCCCCGGGACAGGCTACGAGCAGTACTTC. Combining the CDR3 with reference TRBV7-2 and TRBJ2-7 gives the whole variable domain GAGVSQSPSNKVTEKGKDVELRCDPISGHTALYWYRQSLGQGLEFLIYFQGNSAPDKSGLPSDRFSAERTGGSVSTLTIQRTQQEDSAVYLCASSPGTGYEQYFGPGTRLTVT.

The genes are TRBV10-3 and TRBJ2-1; 9 nucleotides line up with TRBD1. The CDR3 runs to 16 residues. With 0 bases clipped from V and 7 bases from J, the junction kept 7 bases outside the gene matches. Per the germline V gene, CDR1 is ENHRY and CDR2 is SYGVKD. The CDR3 protein is CAISESAQGAVNEQFF. The DNA for the CDR3 is TGTGCCATCAGTGAGTCGGCACAGGGGGCAGTGAATGAGCAGTTCTTC.

This chain uses TRBV7-9 with TRBJ1-2; TRBD1 matches at 7 bases. Trimming took 4 bases from V and 4 from J; bases not matched to a gene: 6. In germline, CDR1 is SEHNR, CDR2 FQNEAQ (reference sequence). This CDR3 is built from 14 residues. The CDR3 nucleotides are TGTGCCAGCAGCTCGACAGGGCTGGGCTATGGCTACACCTTC. This codes for CASSSTGLGYGYTF. Drawing the rest from reference TRBV7-9 and TRBJ1-2, the complete variable domain is DTGVSQNPRHKITKRGQNVTFRCDPISEHNRLYWYRQTLGQGPEFLTYFQNEAQLEKSRLLSDRFSAERPKGSFSTLEIQRTEQGDSAMYLCASSSTGLGYGYTFGSGTRLTVV.

The chain has TRBV7-8 and TRBJ1-5; possibly TRBD1 for D (6 bases). The V gene lost 3 bases and the J gene lost 1 base, with 10 bases spanning the gap. The germline gives CDR1 SGHVS, CDR2 FQNEAQ. This CDR3 comprises 15 residues. The CDR3 DNA sequence: TGTGCCAGCAGCTTGGACAGACTCAGCAATCAGCCCCAGCATTTT. Protein product: CASSLDRLSNQPQHF.

CDR3 coding DNA: TGTGCCAGCAGTGAGTCGGGGGAGCTGTTTTTT. Its translation: CASSESGELFF. The rearrangement links TRBV2 to TRBJ2-2; no firm D call. This CDR3 contains 11 residues. CDR1 is SNHLY and CDR2 is FYNNEI in the germline V gene. V was shortened by 3 bases and J by 8 bases, with 4 bases between the two germline ends. The full variable domain, completed using reference TRBV2 and TRBJ2-2, is EPEVTQTPSHQVTQMGQEVILRCVPISNHLYFYWYRQILGQKVEFLVSFYNNEISEKSEIFDDQFSVERPDGSNFTLKIRSTKLEDSAMYFCASSESGELFFGEGSRLTVL.

V usage is TRBV19 and J usage is TRBJ2-7, with 12 nucleotides matching TRBD2. The CDR3 is 14 residues long. In germline, CDR1 is LNHDA, CDR2 SQIVND (reference sequence). Trimming removed 7 bases from V and 7 bases from J; junction bases left unmatched: 8. CDR3 loop: CASMSSGGVREQYF. DNA of the CDR3: TGTGCCAGTATGTCTAGCGGGGGGGTCCGGGAGCAGTACTTC.

The chain has TRBV5-1 and TRBJ2-2; 10 positions match TRBD2. Per germline, CDR1 SGHRS and CDR2 YFSETQ. The CDR3 loop spans 16 amino acids. With V trimmed by 2 bases and J by 4 bases, 5 bases remained unmatched. The CDR3 nucleotides read TGCGCCAGCAGCTTAGCTAGCGGGGGCCCCACCGGGGAGCTGTTTTTT. Residues: CASSLASGGPTGELFF.

The chain combines TRBV28 with TRBJ1-1; 8 nucleotides agree with TRBD1. Germline V lookup: CDR1 MDHEN, CDR2 SYDVKM. The CDR3 contains 14 residues. V trimming: 5 bases; J trimming: 7 bases; junction bases outside the gene matches: 9. The CDR3 sequence: CASSPRRGRVEAFF. CDR3 nucleotide sequence: TGTGCCAGCAGTCCCCGCAGGGGGCGCGTTGAAGCTTTCTTT.

The chain combines TRBV7-2 with TRBJ1-1; 8 bases map to TRBD1. The junction had 8 bases not matched to a gene; V was cut back by 1 base and J by 10 bases. CDR3 length equals 14 residues. Germline CDR1 and CDR2: SGHTA and FQGNSA. CDR3 sequence reads: CASSLGQGNFGAFF. The CDR3 DNA is TGTGCCAGCAGCTTAGGACAGGGGAATTTTGGAGCTTTCTTT.

This chain joins TRBV11-3 and TRBJ2-7; 8 bases are shared with TRBD2. Per germline, CDR1 SGHNT and CDR2 YENEEA. This CDR3 contains 15 residues. The V gene end was trimmed by 4 bases and the J gene end by 0 bases; junction bases not matched to a gene: 5. The CDR3 DNA sequence: TGTGCCAGCAGCTCCGGGGGGGCAACCTCCTACGAGCAGTACTTC. As protein: CASSSGGATSYEQYF.

This clone was detected only once. The chain is built from TRBV4-3 and TRBJ2-3, with 12 bases fitting TRBD2. The germline gives CDR1 LGHNA, CDR2 YSLEER. CDR3 length: 17 amino acids. J was trimmed by 6 bases and V by 0 bases; bases with no gene match: 7. CDR3 in amino acids: CASSQDVTSGGLDTQYF. CDR3 nucleotides: TGCGCCAGCAGCCAAGATGTTACTAGCGGGGGGTTGGATACGCAGTATTTT.

CDR3: CASSPLDRGRDKTQYF. For the CDR3, the DNA is TGTGCCAGCAGCCCTCTGGACAGGGGGCGCGATAAGACCCAGTACTTC. The rearrangement joins TRBV27 to TRBJ2-5; 11 nucleotides match TRBD1. With V trimmed by 6 bases and J by 6 bases, 12 bases remained unmatched. The CDR3 covers 16 residues. Germline V CDR1 and CDR2: MNHEY, SMNVEV (reference sequence).

This sequence joins TRBV6-5 and TRBJ2-5; D is unclear. V lost 8 bases and J 1 base, leaving 11 bases between the germline ends. The CDR3 length is 13 residues. Per the germline V gene, CDR1 is MNHEY and CDR2 is SVGAGI. The CDR3 sequence is CASGANLQETQYF. The DNA for the CDR3 is TGTGCCAGCGGAGCCAACCTCCAAGAGACCCAGTACTTC.

DNA for the CDR3: TGTGCCAGCAACCGGGGAGACGGGCCCCAGCATTTT. Its protein is CASNRGDGPQHF. V and J are TRBV6-5 and TRBJ1-5; no firm D call. Germline lookup yields CDR1 MNHEY and CDR2 SVGAGI. With 7 bases removed from V and 9 bases from J, the gap between germline ends came to 13 bases. This CDR3 has 12 residues.

The rearrangement uses TRBV2 and TRBJ2-3; 9 bases fit TRBD2. CDR3 length: 14 residues. V shed 9 bases and J 4 bases; nucleotides not matched to a gene: 8. Germline V gene data show CDR1 as SNHLY and CDR2 as FYNNEI. The CDR3 DNA reads TGTGCCAGAGAAGCGGGGGGTAAGGCAGATACGCAGTATTTT. It encodes CAREAGGKADTQYF.

This clone was detected only once. The chain carries TRBV7-2 and TRBJ2-2, with 11 positions matching TRBD2. Germline V gene lookup returns CDR1 SGHTA and CDR2 FQGNSA. This CDR3 region has 16 residues. J lost 2 bases, V lost 5 bases, and 4 bases had no gene match. The CDR3 bases are TGTGCCAGCAGCATTAGCGGGGGGGCTAACACCGGGGAGCTGTTTTTT. Protein sequence: CASSISGGANTGELFF.

The chain links TRBV15 to TRBJ2-3; no definite D call. Germline lookup yields CDR1 LNHNV and CDR2 YYDKDF (reference sequence). The V end lost 3 bases, the J end lost 3 bases, and 13 bases lay between the germline ends. CDR3 length: 15 residues. CDR3: CATSSIAVTTDTQYF. For the CDR3, the DNA is TGTGCCACCAGCAGCATAGCAGTTACTACAGATACGCAGTATTTT.

V gene TRBV7-9 combines with J gene TRBJ2-2, with TRBD2 matching over 16 bases. Trimming cost V 5 bases and J 4 bases; bases outside gene matches: 4. Germline CDR1 is SEHNR and CDR2 is FQNEAQ (reference sequence). The CDR3 is 17 amino acids. CDR3 DNA: TGTGCCAGCAGCACCGGGACTAGCGGGAGGGGCACCGGGGAGCTGTTTTTT. Its protein is CASSTGTSGRGTGELFF.

The genes are TRBV4-3 and TRBJ2-7; D perhaps matches TRBD1 (6 bases). Germline values: CDR1 LGHNA, CDR2 YSLEER. The CDR3 contains 17 residues. V was pared by 0 bases and J by 0 bases, with 15 bases between. The CDR3 DNA follows: TGCGCCAGCAGCCAAGATTACGGGACAAGTTTCTCCTACGAGCAGTACTTC. It translates to CASSQDYGTSFSYEQYF.

This chain links TRBV6-6 with TRBJ2-2; D may be TRBD2 (5 bases). The CDR3 is 14 residues long. Germline V gene sequence: CDR1 MNHNY, CDR2 SVGAGI (reference sequence). Trimming left V 3 bases short and J 2 bases short, with 7 bases between. The CDR3 sequence: CASSYRGNTGELFF. In DNA form, the CDR3 reads TGTGCCAGCAGTTATCGGGGAAACACCGGGGAGCTGTTTTTT.

The genes are TRBV5-1 and TRBJ1-4, with TRBD1 identical over 9 bases. Trimming at V came to 4 bases and at J to 8 bases, leaving 9 bases not matched to a gene. The CDR3 runs 15 residues. Germline CDR1 SGHRS, CDR2 YFSETQ. CDR3 DNA sequence: TGCGCCAGCAGCGCTACAGGGGGCTTTTCGGAAAAACTGTTTTTT. Encoded protein: CASSATGGFSEKLFF.

The chain links TRBV30 to TRBJ1-1, with D possibly being TRBD1 (5 bases). Germline-derived CDR1 and CDR2 are GTSNPN and SVGIG (reference sequence). The CDR3 totals 16 residues. V was shortened by 5 bases and J by 5 bases, with 24 bases between the two germline ends. The DNA for the CDR3 is TGTGCCTGGGCTCCCTCCGGGGGTCAAAGTTGGACTGAAGCTTTCTTT. Translating gives CAWAPSGGQSWTEAFF.